The 11 T cell receptor beta chains in this list originate from one sample, sequenced in a study of cytomegalovirus exposure and HLA in healthy donors. PCR used 60 Vbeta primers and 13 Jbeta primers. The method was immunoSEQ multiplex PCR; TCRdb's version includes in-frame clones alone and lacks a portion of them. The data contain approximately 150,000 clones, around three quarters of them singletons. Material: PBMCs. The origin of the receptors is a man between 35 and 55 years old in good health and CMV-seronegative.

The chain combines TRBV20-1 with TRBJ2-5, with a weak D call TRBD2 (6 bases). Germline V gene sequence: CDR1 DFQATT, CDR2 SNEGSKA (reference sequence). The CDR3 spans 11 residues. DNA of the CDR3: TGCAGCCGGGACTTAGGGGAGACCCAGTACTTC. It encodes CSRDLGETQYF.

This clone was detected only once. This rearrangement joins TRBV11-3 to TRBJ2-5; tentatively, D is TRBD2 (6 bases). Per the germline V gene, CDR1 is SGHNT and CDR2 is YENEEA. The CDR3 consists of 15 residues. V was clipped by 5 bases and J by 3 bases, with 16 bases between them. The CDR3 here is CASSLGRWPKETQYF. Written as DNA, the CDR3 is TGTGCCAGCAGCCTAGGGAGGTGGCCTAAAGAGACCCAGTACTTC. Together with reference TRBV11-3 and TRBJ2-5, the CDR3 gives the full variable domain: EAGVVQSPRYKIIEKKQPVAFWCNPISGHNTLYWYLQNLGQGPELLIRYENEEAVDDSQLPKDRFSAERLKGVDSTLKIQPAELGDSAVYLCASSLGRWPKETQYFGPGTRLLVL.

The CDR3 sequence is CASSSSGLGNQPQHF. CDR3 in DNA: TGTGCCAGCAGTTCCTCGGGATTGGGCAATCAGCCCCAGCATTTT. The V gene is TRBV28, the J gene TRBJ1-5; D remains ambiguous. Deletions cut 4 bases from V and 2 bases from J, with 12 bases between. CDR1 is MDHEN and CDR2 is SYDVKM in the germline V gene. The CDR3 loop spans 15 amino acids.

V and J are TRBV7-9 and TRBJ2-1; 9 bases line up with TRBD2. The CDR3 loop spans 18 amino acids. CDR1 and CDR2 from the germline V gene are SEHNR and FQNEAQ (reference sequence). J gave up 4 bases and V 5 bases, and 15 bases lay outside the gene matches. The DNA for the CDR3 is TGTGCCAGCAGCCCCTCACTAGCGGGCCTTCCTCGTTACAATGAGCAGTTCTTC. As protein: CASSPSLAGLPRYNEQFF.

The CDR3 DNA reads TGCAGCGTTGAAGAATCCGGACAGGGCGATACGCAGTATTTT. This translates into CSVEESGQGDTQYF. The chain combines TRBV29-1 with TRBJ2-3, with 8 bases fitting TRBD1. CDR1 SQVTM and CDR2 ANQGSEA come from the germline V gene. This CDR3 comprises 14 residues. Trimming took 0 bases from V and 6 from J; bases not matched to a gene: 5.

This chain uses TRBV29-1 with TRBJ2-1; tentatively, D is TRBD2 (6 bases). The CDR3 length is 12 residues. Trimming took off 7 bases at V and 9 bases at J, with 16 bases between the two ends. Germline V lookup: CDR1 SQVTM, CDR2 ANQGSEA. This chain's CDR3 is CSGTGDLGEQFF. In nucleotides, the CDR3 is TGCAGCGGGACGGGGGATCTTGGTGAGCAGTTCTTC.

The chain employs TRBV7-2 and TRBJ2-7, with D perhaps TRBD1 (6 bases). The CDR3 spans 15 residues. Germline CDR1 SGHTA, CDR2 FQGNSA. The V and J ends lost 4 bases and 3 bases respectively, with 16 bases between them. The CDR3 DNA is TGTGCCAGCAGCTCACAGGGTGCTACGCACTACGAGCAGTACTTC. It translates to CASSSQGATHYEQYF.

In nucleotides, the CDR3 is TGCGCCAGCAGCAGGGGCGGAGGGGAAGAGACCCAGTACTTC. Encoded protein: CASSRGGGEETQYF. The chain uses TRBV5-1 and TRBJ2-5, with D tentatively TRBD2 (6 bases). Trimming shortened V by 4 bases and J by 3 bases, and 13 bases separated the two germline ends. The CDR3 is made up of 14 amino acids. CDR1 SGHRS and CDR2 YFSETQ come from the germline V gene.

The V gene is TRBV21-1, the J gene TRBJ2-5; the tabulated D call, TRBD1, remains unverified against the DNA. TRBV21-1 is tagged as a pseudogene. CDR3 length equals 15 residues. The CDR3 spells CASSKGLNRGETQYF. CDR3 DNA sequence: TGTGCCAGCAGCAAAGGACTGAACAGGGGGGAGACCCAGTACTTC.

The V gene is TRBV27, the J gene TRBJ2-6; 7 bases map to TRBD1. Trimming removed 5 bases from V and 3 bases from J; junction bases left unmatched: 7. CDR1 is MNHEY and CDR2 is SMNVEV in the germline V gene (reference sequence). There are 16 residues in the CDR3. CDR3 amino acids: CASSPTTGVGANVLTF. Here the CDR3 DNA reads TGTGCCAGCAGTCCTACTACAGGGGTTGGGGCCAACGTCCTGACTTTC.

In its sample, this clone was seen a few times. The rearrangement links TRBV19 to TRBJ2-2; TRBD2 matches at 13 bases. The CDR3 is 18 residues long. Germline-derived CDR1 and CDR2 are LNHDA and SQIVND (reference sequence). V gave up 4 bases and J gave up 5 bases; unmatched junction bases: 10. The CDR3 DNA reads TGTGCCAGTAGTAGAGGACTAGCGGGAGAATGGGAAACCGGGGAGCTGTTTTTT. This encodes CASSRGLAGEWETGELFF.